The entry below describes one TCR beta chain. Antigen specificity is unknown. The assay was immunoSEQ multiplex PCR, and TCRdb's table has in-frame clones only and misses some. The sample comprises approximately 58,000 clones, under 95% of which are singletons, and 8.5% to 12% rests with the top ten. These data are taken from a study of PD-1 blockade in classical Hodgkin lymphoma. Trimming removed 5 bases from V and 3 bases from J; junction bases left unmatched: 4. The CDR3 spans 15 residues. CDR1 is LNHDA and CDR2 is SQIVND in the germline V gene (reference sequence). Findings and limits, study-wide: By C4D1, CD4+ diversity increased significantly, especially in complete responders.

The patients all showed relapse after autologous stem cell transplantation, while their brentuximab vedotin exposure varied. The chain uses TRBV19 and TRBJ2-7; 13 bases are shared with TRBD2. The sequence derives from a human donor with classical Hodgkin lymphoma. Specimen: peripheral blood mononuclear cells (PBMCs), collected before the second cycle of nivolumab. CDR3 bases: TGTGCCAGTAGTTTCCGGACTAGCGGGGGCTACGAGCAGTACTTC. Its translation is CASSFRTSGGYEQYF.